This T cell receptor (beta chain) stems from a study of cytomegalovirus exposure and HLA in healthy donors. The CDR3 totals 18 residues. The V end lost 6 bases, the J end lost 5 bases, and 25 bases lay between the germline ends. Germline values: CDR1 MNHEY, CDR2 SMNVEV (reference sequence). The PCR was carried out with 60 Vbeta primers and 13 Jbeta primers. Assay: immunoSEQ multiplex PCR; the TCRdb copy retains only in-frame clones and omits some. The sample contains about 120,000 clones, 74% of which appear only once. The study's findings and limits: Analyses of presence/absence relied on an assumption of roughly uniform sequencing depth across donors. In vitro experiments confirmed that a few CMV-associated chains were specific for CMV antigens. In a later analysis, a missense DCLRE1C variant was linked to TCR beta V- and J-gene trimming.

To note about this clone: Antigen unknown.

The sequence was obtained from a woman aged 45 to 65 in good health and CMV-seropositive. The chain uses TRBV27 and TRBJ1-4, with a weak D call TRBD1 (6 bases). Specimen: PBMCs. Written as DNA, the CDR3 is TGTGCCAGCAGATCCCAGACAGGTGATTATGTGGGAAATGAAAAACTGTTTTTT. Encoded protein: CASRSQTGDYVGNEKLFF.